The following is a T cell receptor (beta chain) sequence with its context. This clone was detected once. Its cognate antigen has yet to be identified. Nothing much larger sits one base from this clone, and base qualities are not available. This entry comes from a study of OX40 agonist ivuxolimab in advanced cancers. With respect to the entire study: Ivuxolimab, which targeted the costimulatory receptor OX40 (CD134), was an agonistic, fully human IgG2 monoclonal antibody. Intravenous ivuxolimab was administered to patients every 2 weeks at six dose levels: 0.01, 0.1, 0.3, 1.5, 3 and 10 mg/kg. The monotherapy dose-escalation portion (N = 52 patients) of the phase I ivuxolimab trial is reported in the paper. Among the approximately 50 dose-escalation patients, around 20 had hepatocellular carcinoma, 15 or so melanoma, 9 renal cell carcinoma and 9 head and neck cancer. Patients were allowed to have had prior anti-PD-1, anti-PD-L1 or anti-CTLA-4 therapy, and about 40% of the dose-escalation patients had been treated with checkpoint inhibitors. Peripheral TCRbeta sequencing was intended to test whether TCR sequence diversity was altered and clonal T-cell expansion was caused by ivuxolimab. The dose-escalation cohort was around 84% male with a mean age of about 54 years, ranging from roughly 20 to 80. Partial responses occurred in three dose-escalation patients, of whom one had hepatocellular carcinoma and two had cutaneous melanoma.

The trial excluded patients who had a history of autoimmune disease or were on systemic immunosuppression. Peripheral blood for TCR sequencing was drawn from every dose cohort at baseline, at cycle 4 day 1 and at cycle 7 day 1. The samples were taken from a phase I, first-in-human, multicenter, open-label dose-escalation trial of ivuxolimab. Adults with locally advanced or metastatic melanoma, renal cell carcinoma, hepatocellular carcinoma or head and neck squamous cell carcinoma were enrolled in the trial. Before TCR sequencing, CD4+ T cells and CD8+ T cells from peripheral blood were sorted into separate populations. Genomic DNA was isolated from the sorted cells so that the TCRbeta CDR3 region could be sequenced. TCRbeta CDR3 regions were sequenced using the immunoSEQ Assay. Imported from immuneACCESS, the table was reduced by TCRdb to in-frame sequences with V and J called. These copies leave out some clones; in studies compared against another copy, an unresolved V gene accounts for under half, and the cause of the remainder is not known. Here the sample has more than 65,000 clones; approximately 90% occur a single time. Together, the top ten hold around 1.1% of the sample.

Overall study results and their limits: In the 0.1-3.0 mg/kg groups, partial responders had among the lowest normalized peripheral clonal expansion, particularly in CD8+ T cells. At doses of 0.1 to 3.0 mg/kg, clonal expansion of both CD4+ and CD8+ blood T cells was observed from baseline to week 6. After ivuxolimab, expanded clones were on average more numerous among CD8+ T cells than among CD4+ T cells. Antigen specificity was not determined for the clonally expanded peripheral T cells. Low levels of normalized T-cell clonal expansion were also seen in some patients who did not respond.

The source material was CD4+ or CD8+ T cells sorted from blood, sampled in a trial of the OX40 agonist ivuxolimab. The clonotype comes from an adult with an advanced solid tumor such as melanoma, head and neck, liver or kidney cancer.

DNA sequence: TGTGCCAGCAGCTTAACAGGGACCTACGAGCAGTACTTC. The encoded protein is CASSLTGTYEQYF. The chain employs TRBV7-9 and TRBJ2-7; TRBD1 is possibly the D segment (6 matching bases). CDR1 and CDR2 are drawn from the germline V gene (reference sequence): SEHNR, FQNEAQ. V and J lose 2 bases and 2 bases, and a span of 7 bases separates them. The CDR3 goes from the cysteine to the phenylalanine over 13 residues. Only CDR3 DNA remains: 39 bases, in frame from the first base.